This is a list of T cell receptor beta chains from one sample in a study of cytomegalovirus exposure and HLA in healthy donors. The table came from immunoSEQ multiplex PCR; TCRdb's copy has only in-frame clones and leaves some out. The sample shows more than 120,000 clones, 80% to 85% of them seen only once. Sequenced material: PBMCs. The source is a woman younger than 45 in good health and CMV-seronegative. The CDR3 runs from the conserved cysteine through the conserved F or W. D genes are given only for firm matches. The size entry is marked missing in some rows and otherwise reads once, few, many or a size class.

V gene: TRBV10-3
J gene: TRBJ1-4
D gene: .
clone size: few
CDR3 DNA: TGTGCCATCAGTGCCAAATCTAATGAAAAACTGTTTTTT
CDR3 protein: CAISAKSNEKLFF

V gene: TRBV5-1
J gene: TRBJ1-2
D gene: .
clone size: .
CDR3 DNA: TGCGCCAGCAGCTTGAGCAGGGACTATGGCTACACCTTC
CDR3 protein: CASSLSRDYGYTF

V gene: TRBV10-3
J gene: TRBJ2-7
D gene: .
clone size: .
CDR3 DNA: TGTGCCATCATTGAGGAAAGGACGGGGGAGCAGTACTTC
CDR3 protein: CAIIEERTGEQYF

V gene: TRBV5-1
J gene: TRBJ2-3
D gene: .
clone size: few
CDR3 DNA: TGCGCCAGCAGCTTGGAAGGGGCGACAGATACGCAGTATTTT
CDR3 protein: CASSLEGATDTQYF

V gene: TRBV7-2
J gene: TRBJ1-4
D gene: TRBD1
clone size: .
CDR3 DNA: TGTGCCAGCAGCTTAGCAGGGACAGGGAATGAAAAACTGTTTTTT
CDR3 protein: CASSLAGTGNEKLFF

V gene: TRBV27
J gene: TRBJ2-2
D gene: .
clone size: .
CDR3 DNA: TGTGCCAGCAGTCCCCAAGGCGGAGGGAACACCGGGGAGCTGTTTTTT
CDR3 protein: CASSPQGGGNTGELFF

V gene: TRBV27
J gene: TRBJ1-2
D gene: TRBD1
clone size: .
CDR3 DNA: TGTGCCAGCAGTCGGAGGGACAGGGGAGCCTATGGCTACACCTTC
CDR3 protein: CASSRRDRGAYGYTF

V gene: TRBV6-1
J gene: TRBJ1-6
D gene: .
clone size: few
CDR3 DNA: TGTGCCAGCAGTGGAGCAGCTACCTATAATTCACCCCTCCACTTT
CDR3 protein: CASSGAATYNSPLHF

V gene: TRBV2
J gene: TRBJ2-3
D gene: TRBD2
clone size: .
CDR3 DNA: TGTGCCAGCAGTCTAGCGGGGAACCGCACAGATACGCAGTATTTT
CDR3 protein: CASSLAGNRTDTQYF

V gene: TRBV7-2
J gene: TRBJ2-7
D gene: TRBD1
clone size: .
CDR3 DNA: TGTGCCAGCAGTCGCCGACAGGGGTCCCTGGTGTACGAGCAGTACTTC
CDR3 protein: CASSRRQGSLVYEQYF

V gene: TRBV5-1
J gene: TRBJ2-2
D gene: TRBD1
clone size: .
CDR3 DNA: TGCGCCAGCAGCTCCGGACAGGTTGCCACCGGGGAGCTGTTTTTT
CDR3 protein: CASSSGQVATGELFF

V gene: TRBV15
J gene: TRBJ2-6
D gene: .
clone size: .
CDR3 DNA: TGTGCCACCAGCAGAGCAACAGGGTCTGGGGCCAACGTCCTGACTTTC
CDR3 protein: CATSRATGSGANVLTF

V gene: TRBV19
J gene: TRBJ2-1
D gene: TRBD2
clone size: .
CDR3 DNA: TGTGCCAGTAGCCTAGCGGGGAACTACAATGAGCAGTTCTTC
CDR3 protein: CASSLAGNYNEQFF

V gene: TRBV7-2
J gene: TRBJ2-5
D gene: .
clone size: .
CDR3 DNA: TGTGCCAGCGGGCTTCGGGGGAGAATTGGCCAAGAGACCCAGTACTTC
CDR3 protein: CASGLRGRIGQETQYF

V gene: TRBV19
J gene: TRBJ2-3
D gene: TRBD1
clone size: .
CDR3 DNA: TGTGCCAGTAGTCCGTCGACAGGGCATGGAGATACGCAGTATTTT
CDR3 protein: CASSPSTGHGDTQYF

V gene: TRBV28
J gene: TRBJ1-5
D gene: .
clone size: .
CDR3 DNA: TGTGCCAGCAGTTTTATCGGCGGAGGGGGCAATCAGCCCCAGCATTTT
CDR3 protein: CASSFIGGGGNQPQHF

V gene: TRBV7-9
J gene: TRBJ2-7
D gene: TRBD1
clone size: .
CDR3 DNA: TGTTCCAGCAGCTCGACAGGGGGACCCTACGAGCAGTACTTC
CDR3 protein: CSSSSTGGPYEQYF

V gene: TRBV7-8
J gene: TRBJ1-6
D gene: .
clone size: once
CDR3 DNA: TGTGCCAGCACCACAACCCAGGGGCCCTATAATTCACCCCTCCACTTT
CDR3 protein: CASTTTQGPYNSPLHF

V gene: TRBV25-1
J gene: TRBJ2-5
D gene: TRBD1
clone size: .
CDR3 DNA: TGTGCCAGCACCAGGACAGGCTACCAAGAGACCCAGTACTTC
CDR3 protein: CASTRTGYQETQYF

V gene: TRBV5-1
J gene: TRBJ2-3
D gene: .
clone size: .
CDR3 DNA: TGCGCCAGCAGCTTGGGTGGGGGGGCTCCGAGCACAGATACGCAGTATTTT
CDR3 protein: CASSLGGGAPSTDTQYF

V gene: TRBV7-8
J gene: TRBJ1-1
D gene: .
clone size: once
CDR3 DNA: TGTGCCAGCAGCTTAATGAGTGGTGCTGAAGCTTTCTTT
CDR3 protein: CASSLMSGAEAFF

V gene: TRBV10-3
J gene: TRBJ2-3
D gene: TRBD2
clone size: .
CDR3 DNA: TGTGCCATCAGTGATGGAGGACTAGCAGTTCGCACAGATACGCAGTATTTT
CDR3 protein: CAISDGGLAVRTDTQYF

V gene: TRBV5-1
J gene: TRBJ1-2
D gene: TRBD1
clone size: .
CDR3 DNA: TGCGCCAGCAGCTTGGGGGGACAGTATTATGGCTACACCTTC
CDR3 protein: CASSLGGQYYGYTF

V gene: TRBV9
J gene: TRBJ2-2
D gene: TRBD1
clone size: .
CDR3 DNA: TGTGCCAGCAGCACCCGGACAGGGCTCACTTCCGGCGGGGAGCTGTTTTTT
CDR3 protein: CASSTRTGLTSGGELFF

V gene: TRBV10-3
J gene: TRBJ2-6
D gene: .
clone size: .
CDR3 DNA: TGTGCCATCAGGGACAGCTCTGGGGCCAACGTCCTGACTTTC
CDR3 protein: CAIRDSSGANVLTF

V gene: TRBV2
J gene: TRBJ2-7
D gene: .
clone size: .
CDR3 DNA: TGTGCCAGCAGTACAGGCGAGTACGAGCAGTACTTC
CDR3 protein: CASSTGEYEQYF

V gene: TRBV30
J gene: TRBJ2-1
D gene: TRBD1
clone size: .
CDR3 DNA: TGTGCCTGGCTCGGGACAGTCTACAATGAGCAGTTCTTC
CDR3 protein: CAWLGTVYNEQFF

V gene: TRBV18
J gene: TRBJ1-1
D gene: .
clone size: .
CDR3 DNA: TGTGCCAGCTCGCGAGGTAGGGGCGGCACTGAAGCTTTCTTT
CDR3 protein: CASSRGRGGTEAFF

V gene: TRBV5-1
J gene: TRBJ2-7
D gene: .
clone size: few
CDR3 DNA: TGCGCCAGCAGCCGATGGACAGCTTACGAGCAGTACTTC
CDR3 protein: CASSRWTAYEQYF

V gene: TRBV7-9
J gene: TRBJ1-5
D gene: .
clone size: .
CDR3 DNA: TGTGCCAGCAGCCTTGGGGAGACCCTGCGCAATCAGCCCCAGCATTTT
CDR3 protein: CASSLGETLRNQPQHF

V gene: TRBV10-3
J gene: TRBJ2-3
D gene: TRBD2
clone size: .
CDR3 DNA: TGTGCCATCACGAGCGGGAGGATCACAGATACGCAGTATTTT
CDR3 protein: CAITSGRITDTQYF

V gene: TRBV28
J gene: TRBJ2-7
D gene: TRBD2
clone size: .
CDR3 DNA: TGTGCCCTCAAGGGGGACAGGACTAGCGGGAGCGGGAACGAGCAGTACTTC
CDR3 protein: CALKGDRTSGSGNEQYF

V gene: TRBV5-4
J gene: TRBJ2-2
D gene: TRBD2
clone size: .
CDR3 DNA: TGTGCCAGCAGCCCGGGGGGACTAGCCGACGGGGAGCTGTTTTTT
CDR3 protein: CASSPGGLADGELFF

V gene: TRBV10-3
J gene: TRBJ2-3
D gene: TRBD2
clone size: few
CDR3 DNA: TGTGCCATCAGTGGACTAGCGGGAGGAACAGATACGCAGTATTTT
CDR3 protein: CAISGLAGGTDTQYF

V gene: TRBV7-9
J gene: TRBJ1-4
D gene: .
clone size: .
CDR3 DNA: TGTTCCAGCAGCTTAGACGGGTCTGCTGCTAATGAAAAACTGTTTTTT
CDR3 protein: CSSSLDGSAANEKLFF

V gene: TRBV2
J gene: TRBJ1-6
D gene: .
clone size: .
CDR3 DNA: TGTGCCAGCAGTGACCGGGGGGTTCGAATCTCCTATAATTCACCCCTCCACTTT
CDR3 protein: CASSDRGVRISYNSPLHF

V gene: TRBV5-1
J gene: TRBJ1-4
D gene: .
clone size: .
CDR3 DNA: TGCGCCAGCAGCTTGGAGGGGCTGGCTAATGAAAAACTGTTTTTT
CDR3 protein: CASSLEGLANEKLFF

V gene: TRBV2
J gene: TRBJ2-5
D gene: TRBD2
clone size: once
CDR3 DNA: TGTGCCAGCAGTGAAGTAGGGACTAGCGGCTTGTCCCAGTACTTC
CDR3 protein: CASSEVGTSGLSQYF

V gene: TRBV29-1
J gene: TRBJ1-1
D gene: .
clone size: .
CDR3 DNA: TGCAGCGTTGTAAGCGCCCGAGGCGGCACTGAAGCTTTCTTT
CDR3 protein: CSVVSARGGTEAFF

V gene: TRBV28
J gene: TRBJ1-1
D gene: .
clone size: .
CDR3 DNA: TGTGCCAGCAGCCAACAGTTCCTCCTATTTACGAACACTGAAGCTTTCTTT
CDR3 protein: CASSQQFLLFTNTEAFF

V gene: TRBV10-2
J gene: TRBJ2-1
D gene: .
clone size: .
CDR3 DNA: TGCGCCAGCAGGGACAGGGGGGCGGGGGGGCACTACAATGAGCAGTTCTTC
CDR3 protein: CASRDRGAGGHYNEQFF